The 30 T cell receptor beta chains below all came from one sample that was sequenced in a study of TET2 disruption in CD19-targeted CAR T cells. Stated treatment: autologous CTL019 cells: CD19 CAR with 4-1BB and CD3 zeta domains. TCRdb's table, derived via immunoSEQ multiplex PCR, lists solely in-frame clones and lacks some. The table for this sample gives 25,000 or so clones. No antigen is known for these receptors. This specimen consisted of CD8- CAR+ T cells sorted from cultured blood T cells, obtained for CD19 CAR T cell therapy. The subset is: CD8-negative CAR-positive T cells from the infusion product. Receptors were obtained from a man in his sixties or seventies with chronic lymphocytic leukemia.

As regards this clone: The CDR3 goes on 3 residues after the read ends, and that part is filled in from the germline J gene. The chain joins TRBV7-2 to TRBJ1-6; D is possibly TRBD1 (5 bases). The germline gives CDR1 SGHTA, CDR2 FQGNSA. This CDR3 is 15 amino acids long. The V end was cut by 0 bases, the J end by 10 bases, with 13 bases between. The sequenced CDR3 bases are TGTGCCAGCAGCTTAGCGCTTCGGGGGGGGTCACCC. Amino acid sequence: CASSLALRGGSP. The complete CDR3 reads CASSLALRGGSPLHF.

About this clone: Read data end 3 residues before the CDR3 end; the end is taken from the germline J gene. The J gene is TRBJ1-6, the V gene TRBV6-4; tentative D call: TRBD1 (6 bases). Germline-derived CDR1 and CDR2 are MRHNA and SNTAGT. This CDR3 is built from 14 residues. The V gene lost 5 bases and the J gene lost 6 bases, with 11 bases spanning the gap. The CDR3 loop is CASSFQGTNSPLHF. CDR3 bases read: TGTGCCAGCAGTTTTCAGGGGACTAATTCACCC.

On this clone: The DNA ends 3 residues before the CDR3 does, and the rest of the CDR3 is filled in from the germline J gene. This chain links TRBV2 with TRBJ2-2, with D possibly being TRBD2 (6 bases). This CDR3 comprises 16 residues. Trimming left V 5 bases short and J 4 bases short, with 17 bases between. Per germline, CDR1 SNHLY and CDR2 FYNNEI. CDR3 sequence reads: CASSPLSGRGTGELFF. The covered CDR3 bases are TGTGCCAGCAGTCCCCTTAGCGGTCGTGGCACCGGGGAG.

Worth noting for this clone: The CDR3 goes on 3 residues after the read ends, and that part is filled in from the germline J gene. The V gene is TRBV2, the J gene TRBJ2-4; D may be TRBD2 (5 bases). The CDR3 is 15 amino acids. Germline CDR1 is SNHLY and CDR2 is FYNNEI. The DNA read from the CDR3 is TGTGCCAGCAGTTCGTCAAGCGGTAGCAATCAGCCT. This codes for CASSSSSGSNQP. The entire CDR3 protein is CASSSSSGSNQPQYF. Drawing the rest from reference TRBV2 and TRBJ2-4, the complete variable domain is EPEVTQTPSHQVTQMGQEVILRCVPISNHLYFYWYRQILGQKVEFLVSFYNNEISEKSEIFDDQFSVERPDGSNFTLKIRSTKLEDSAMYFCASSSSSGSNQPQYFGAGTRLSVL.

By frequency, this clone is medium-sized. The read terminates 3 residues ahead of where the CDR3 ends, so the germline J gene completes it. This chain joins TRBV6-2 or TRBV6-3 and TRBJ1-2, with 12 bases identical to TRBD1. The V segment lost 4 bases and the J segment 7 bases; nucleotides outside the gene matches: 10. The CDR3 consists of 16 residues. Germline V lookup: CDR1 MNHEY, CDR2 SVGEGT. Partial CDR3 DNA: TGTGCCAGCAGTTCCGAGAGGGGGACAGGGGGCTTTGGC. This gives the protein CASSSERGTGGFG. The complete CDR3 sequence is CASSSERGTGGFGYTF.

Comment on this clone: The CDR3 end lies 3 residues beyond the end of the read and is filled in from the germline J gene. The chain employs TRBV6-2 or TRBV6-3 and TRBJ2-7; tentative D call: TRBD2 (7 bases). Deletions cut 7 bases from V and 6 bases from J, with 16 bases between. Looked up from germline, CDR1 is MNHEY and CDR2 is SVGEGT. The CDR3 is 13 amino acids. The part of the CDR3 DNA that was read is TGTGCCAGCATGCGGGCGGGGGCTCGCGAG. Translating gives CASMRAGARE. The entire CDR3 is CASMRAGAREQYF.

On this clone: Read data end 3 residues before the CDR3 end; the end is taken from the germline J gene. The V call is TRBV6-2 or TRBV6-3, the J call TRBJ2-4; maybe TRBD2 (7 bases). Germline assignment: CDR1 MNHEY and CDR2 SVGEGT. The CDR3 is 14 amino acids. CDR3 region: CASVRGGGNQPQYF. The covered CDR3 bases are TGTGCCAGCGTAAGGGGGGGAGGCAATCAGCCT.

In the case of this clone: Coverage ceases 3 residues before the CDR3 finishes, and the germline J gene fills in the end. The chain has TRBV2 and TRBJ1-6; 9 nucleotides align to TRBD1. Trimming cost V 4 bases and J 8 bases; bases outside gene matches: 6. Germline CDR1 is SNHLY and CDR2 is FYNNEI. The CDR3 covers 15 residues. CDR3 DNA (partial): TGTGCCAGCAGTGTTCGACAGGGGGGGGATTCACCC. Encoded protein: CASSVRQGGDSP. The entire CDR3 reads CASSVRQGGDSPLHF. Combining the CDR3 with reference TRBV2 and TRBJ1-6 gives the whole variable domain EPEVTQTPSHQVTQMGQEVILRCVPISNHLYFYWYRQILGQKVEFLVSFYNNEISEKSEIFDDQFSVERPDGSNFTLKIRSTKLEDSAMYFCASSVRQGGDSPLHFGNGTRLTVT.

On this clone: The CDR3 is cut off 3 residues early in the read; its end comes from the germline J gene. V gene TRBV7-8 combines with J gene TRBJ1-5; perhaps TRBD1 as D (5 bases). Between the trimmed V and J ends, which lost 4 bases and 0 bases, there was a span of 19 bases. This CDR3 contains 18 residues. In germline, CDR1 is SGHVS, CDR2 FQNEAQ. This chain's CDR3 is CASSSPGLRGYSNQPQHF. The sequenced CDR3 bases are TGTGCCAGCAGCTCCCCGGGACTTCGAGGGTATAGCAATCAGCCC.

Comment on this clone: The observed sequence ends 3 residues before the CDR3 terminus, with the missing tail filled in from the germline J gene. The genes are TRBV4-2 and TRBJ2-3; D gene ambiguous. Germline assignment: CDR1 LGHNA and CDR2 YNFKEQ. Trimming removed 0 bases from V and 0 bases from J, with 7 bases in between. This CDR3 has 15 amino acids. The sequenced CDR3 bases are TGTGCCAGCAGCCAAGACCTTACTAGCACAGATACG. As protein: CASSQDLTSTDT. The CDR3 in its entirety is CASSQDLTSTDTQYF.

For this clone: The read finishes 3 residues shy of the CDR3 end, and the germline J gene is used to complete it. V and J are TRBV19 and TRBJ1-5; 11 bases agree with TRBD1. The V gene end was trimmed by 4 bases and the J gene end by 4 bases; junction bases not matched to a gene: 6. From germline, CDR1 is LNHDA and CDR2 SQIVND (reference sequence). CDR3 length: 16 residues. The CDR3 loop is CASSTSDRGLNQPQHF. The CDR3 bases that were read are TGTGCCAGTAGTACCTCGGACAGGGGGCTAAATCAGCCC. Looking up the rest from reference TRBV19 and TRBJ1-5 gives the full variable domain: DGGITQSPKYLFRKEGQNVTLSCEQNLNHDAMYWYRQDPGQGLRLIYYSQIVNDFQKGDIAEGYSVSREKKESFPLTVTSAQKNPTAFYLCASSTSDRGLNQPQHFGDGTRLSIL.

To note about this clone: The read stops 3 residues short of the end of the CDR3; the missing end is completed from the germline J gene. The rearrangement links TRBV20-1 to TRBJ2-4; 7 bases agree with TRBD1. Germline V lookup: CDR1 DFQATT, CDR2 SNEGSKA (reference sequence). The CDR3 runs 16 residues. CDR3 residues: CSARPRTGPPNQPQYF. The covered CDR3 bases are TGCAGTGCTAGACCCCGGACAGGTCCCCCCAATCAGCCT.

A note on this clone: The read ends 3 residues before the CDR3 terminus; that terminus is restored from the germline J gene. J is TRBJ2-3 and V is TRBV7-9; D unclear. This CDR3 has 15 amino acids. Germline CDR1 reads SEHNR; CDR2 reads FQNEAQ (reference sequence). V lost 3 bases, J lost 0 bases, and 10 bases lay in between. Incomplete CDR3 DNA: TGTGCCAGCAGCTTGGTCTTAGGGAGCACAGATACG. It yields the protein CASSLVLGSTDT. The entire CDR3 protein reads CASSLVLGSTDTQYF.

Turning to this clone: Read sequence stops 3 residues before the CDR3 end, and the germline J gene provides the missing end. This sequence joins TRBV7-8 and TRBJ2-4, with TRBD1 identical over 8 bases. The CDR3 covers 14 residues. Germline-derived CDR1 and CDR2 are SGHVS and FQNEAQ. CDR3 loop: CASSVGTGGVGQYF. The sequenced part of the CDR3 DNA is TGTGCCAGCAGCGTAGGAACAGGGGGTGTTGGT.

A word on this clone: One end of the junction varies from germline; a read error may be responsible. The read stops 3 residues short of the end of the CDR3; the missing end is completed from the germline J gene. Other DNA sequences in the sample encode the same CDR3. The rearrangement joins TRBV5-6 to TRBJ1-2, with 10 nucleotides matching TRBD1. Germline V gives CDR1 SGHDT, CDR2 YYEEEE. CDR3 length equals 15 residues. The CDR3 region is CASSYEDRGAYGYTF. The DNA read from the CDR3 is TGTGCCAGCAGCTACGAGGACAGGGGGGCCTATGGT.

Details on this clone: With the read ending 3 residues before the CDR3 end, the germline J gene is used to fill in that end. This rearrangement joins TRBV2 to TRBJ1-6, with unresolved D. V shed 4 bases and J shed 9 bases, with 16 bases lying between them. Germline lookup yields CDR1 SNHLY and CDR2 FYNNEI. This CDR3 comprises 15 residues. The CDR3 protein is CASSADTGKGSPLHF. CDR3 bases read: TGTGCCAGCAGTGCCGACACCGGAAAGGGTTCACCC.

A word on this clone: The read terminates 3 residues before the CDR3 end, so the remaining end is supplied by the germline J gene. The J gene is TRBJ1-2, the V gene TRBV7-2; D unclear. Per the germline V gene, CDR1 is SGHTA and CDR2 is FQGNSA. The CDR3 is 11 amino acids. CDR3: CASSLYDTYTF. Partial CDR3 DNA: TGTGCCAGCAGCCTCTATGATACC.

About this clone: The missing CDR3 end, 3 residues past where the read stops, is filled in from the germline J gene. J is TRBJ2-3 and V is TRBV29-1; D is unresolved. The CDR3 is made up of 12 amino acids. Germline assignment: CDR1 SQVTM and CDR2 ANQGSEA. V gave up 4 bases and J gave up 1 base, with 6 bases separating them. The sequenced CDR3 bases are TGCAGCGTTGTAAAGGGCACAGATACG. It translates to CSVVKGTDT. The complete CDR3 reads CSVVKGTDTQYF.

A note on this clone: The read halts 3 residues ahead of the CDR3 end, with the missing end drawn from the germline J gene. The sample holds other DNA sequences that translate to the same CDR3. The V gene is TRBV6-2 or TRBV6-3, the J gene TRBJ1-2; possibly TRBD1 for D (6 bases). Germline-derived CDR1 and CDR2 are MNHEY and SVGEGT. V lost 6 bases and J lost 2, with 22 bases in between. The CDR3 length is 17 residues. Partial CDR3 DNA: TGTGCCAGCAGGCCGAACGTACAGGGACAAACAAACTATGGC. It is translated as CASRPNVQGQTNYG. The entire CDR3 protein reads CASRPNVQGQTNYGYTF.

As to this clone: Coverage ceases 3 residues before the CDR3 finishes, and the germline J gene fills in the end. V is TRBV2 and J is TRBJ1-2; 7 nucleotides line up with TRBD1. The V gene's germline CDR1 is SNHLY and CDR2 FYNNEI. This CDR3 has 13 residues. CDR3 DNA (partial): TGTGCCACCCGGGACAGTTTAGGGAATGAC. Its translation: CATRDSLGND. The full CDR3 protein reads CATRDSLGNDYTF.

Concerning this clone itself: The read is 3 residues too short to cover the CDR3 end, so that end is filled in from the germline J gene. This chain uses TRBV19 with TRBJ1-2; D gene unclear. CDR1 is LNHDA and CDR2 is SQIVND in the germline V gene (reference sequence). The CDR3 has 11 residues. The CDR3 loop reads CASSVYNDYTF. The DNA read from the CDR3 is TGTGCCAGTAGTGTTTACAATGAC.

Comments on this clone: The read is 3 residues too short to cover the CDR3 end, so that end is filled in from the germline J gene. The sample contains more than one DNA sequence encoding this CDR3. The chain employs TRBV6-1 and TRBJ1-2; D gene unclear. Trimming removed 1 base from V and 5 bases from J, with 8 bases in between. The CDR3 has 13 residues. The V gene's germline CDR1 is MNHNS and CDR2 SASEGT. CDR3: CASSEVRAYGYTF. CDR3 bases read: TGTGCCAGCAGTGAAGTGAGGGCTTATGGC.

On this clone itself: The DNA ends 3 residues before the CDR3 does, and the rest of the CDR3 is filled in from the germline J gene. The chain uses TRBV19 and TRBJ2-4; 9 bases are shared with TRBD1. The CDR3 has 13 amino acids. Germline V gene sequence: CDR1 LNHDA, CDR2 SQIVND (reference sequence). Partial CDR3 DNA: TGTGCCAGTAGCTCACACAGGGGGCAGCCT. As protein: CASSSHRGQP. The entire CDR3 reads CASSSHRGQPQYF. The full variable domain, completed using reference TRBV19 and TRBJ2-4, is DGGITQSPKYLFRKEGQNVTLSCEQNLNHDAMYWYRQDPGQGLRLIYYSQIVNDFQKGDIAEGYSVSREKKESFPLTVTSAQKNPTAFYLCASSSHRGQPQYFGAGTRLSVL.

Turning to this clone: The read finishes 3 residues shy of the CDR3 end, and the germline J gene is used to complete it. This chain connects TRBV7-8 to TRBJ2-3, with TRBD2 matching 8 bases. The CDR3 runs 16 residues. With 6 bases clipped from V and 5 bases from J, the junction kept 13 bases outside the gene matches. Germline-derived CDR1 and CDR2 are SGHVS and FQNEAQ. The CDR3: CASRPLRGGRIDTQYF. The part of the CDR3 DNA that was read is TGTGCCAGCAGGCCTCTCCGCGGGGGGAGGATAGATACG.

With respect to this clone: The read falls 3 residues short of the CDR3 end, and the missing part is taken from the germline J gene. The V call is TRBV4-1, the J call TRBJ2-3, with a weak D call TRBD1 (5 bases). The CDR3 length is 18 residues. Germline CDR1 reads MGHRA; CDR2 reads YSYEKL. The V end was cut by 4 bases, the J end by 0 bases, with 20 bases between. The CDR3 spells CASSLGDSTGTSTDTQYF. The sequenced CDR3 bases are TGCGCCAGCAGCCTCGGAGACAGCACAGGTACTAGCACAGATACG.

The chain's CDR3 is CASSATSGGAEQYF. The CDR3 bases that were read are TGTGCCAGCAGCGCAACTAGCGGGGGGGCCGAG. The chain links TRBV11-3 to TRBJ2-7, with 13 bases lining up with TRBD2. Coverage ceases 3 residues before the CDR3 finishes, and the germline J gene fills in the end. The trim removed 5 bases at V and 6 bases at J, leaving 4 bases unmatched. This CDR3 is 14 amino acids long. The germline V gene has CDR1 SGHNT and CDR2 YENEEA.

On this clone: The CDR3 end is not reached by the read, which stops 3 residues before it; the germline J gene fills it in. The V gene is TRBV5-4, the J gene TRBJ2-3, with unresolved D. Germline loops: CDR1 SGHNT, CDR2 YYREEE (reference sequence). CDR3 length: 15 residues. Trimming pared 4 bases from V and 0 bases from J, leaving 12 bases between. This CDR3 is CASSPITRSTDTQYF. CDR3 DNA (partial): TGTGCCAGCAGCCCGATAACGCGTAGCACAGATACG.

CDR3 protein: CSARDGSGSQETQYF. The DNA read from the CDR3 is TGCAGTGCTAGAGATGGGTCAGGGAGCCAAGAGACT. V gene TRBV20-1 combines with J gene TRBJ2-4, with D perhaps given as TRBD1 or TRBD2 (5 bases each). The read comes to an end 3 residues before the CDR3 does, leaving the germline J gene to fill in the end. The CDR3 length is 15 residues. Germline V gene sequence: CDR1 DFQATT, CDR2 SNEGSKA (reference sequence).

Comments on this clone: The CDR3 end falls 3 residues outside the read, so it is completed with the germline J gene. The chain combines TRBV18 with TRBJ2-4, with TRBD1 matching 7 bases. Germline values: CDR1 KGHSH, CDR2 LQKENI. CDR3 length: 16 residues. The CDR3 loop is CASSPPNRGSGETQYF. The sequenced part of the CDR3 DNA is TGTGCCAGCTCACCACCGAACAGGGGATCAGGAGAGACT. Looking up the rest from reference TRBV18 and TRBJ2-4 gives the full variable domain: NAGVMQNPRHLVRRRGQEARLRCSPMKGHSHVYWYRQLPEEGLKFMVYLQKENIIDESGMPKERFSAEFPKEGPSILRIQQVVRGDSAAYFCASSPPNRGSGETQYFGAGTRLSVL.

This clone registers medium-sized by frequency. Read coverage stops 3 residues before the CDR3 terminus; the germline J gene supplies the remainder. The chain carries TRBV12-3 or TRBV12-4 and TRBJ1-2; D gene ambiguous. This CDR3 region has 14 residues. The chain's CDR3 is CASSFGLSSEGYTF. The sequenced CDR3 bases are TGTGCCAGCAGTTTCGGGTTGTCCTCGGAGGGC.